What follows are 30 T cell receptor beta chains derived from one specimen sequenced in a study of T-cell memory formation after mild COVID-19. MiXCR, applied by TCRdb to the 5' RACE reads, yields one record per CDR3 protein. The top ten hold about 10% of the sample, which has about 47,000 distinct CDR3 sequences, 8.5% to 10% seen once. The sequencing sample was made of PBMCs or a T cell subset sorted from them (not recorded which). All receptors come from an adult woman who had mild COVID-19 (a few samples of this study predate the infection). Cell type and time point are not known.

This clonotype was found a few times. V usage is TRBV9 and J usage is TRBJ1-2; D not certain. CDR1 is SGDLS and CDR2 is YYNGEE in the germline V gene. Trimming pared 3 bases from V and 6 bases from J, leaving 12 bases between. The CDR3 has 13 residues. CDR3 in amino acids: CASSGLVGNGYTF. The CDR3 DNA is TGTGCCAGCAGCGGGTTGGTGGGAAATGGCTACACCTTC.

This clonotype turned up a few times. The chain combines TRBV10-3 with TRBJ1-3, with 8 bases lining up with TRBD1. Germline CDR1 and CDR2: ENHRY and SYGVKD. This CDR3 comprises 16 residues. V gave up 2 bases and J gave up 0 bases; unmatched junction bases: 3. The CDR3 sequence: CAISEPGTGSGNTIYF. The CDR3 nucleotides read TGTGCCATCAGTGAGCCGGGGACAGGCTCTGGAAACACCATATATTTT.

This clonotype was observed at least ten times. The gene calls are TRBV7-9 and TRBJ2-3, with 11 bases aligning to TRBD2. The germline gives CDR1 SEHNR, CDR2 FQNEAQ (reference sequence). Losses at the gene ends were 6 bases for V and 0 bases for J; bases not matched to a gene: 11. The CDR3 has 18 amino acids. Here the CDR3 DNA reads TGTGCCAGCAGTTCGACTAGCGGGGAGCGGAGGAGCACAGATACGCAGTATTTT. This translates into CASSSTSGERRSTDTQYF. Based on the CDR3 plus reference TRBV7-9 and TRBJ2-3, the full variable domain is DTGVSQNPRHKITKRGQNVTFRCDPISEHNRLYWYRQTLGQGPEFLTYFQNEAQLEKSRLLSDRFSAERPKGSFSTLEIQRTEQGDSAMYLCASSSTSGERRSTDTQYFGPGTRLTVL.

The chain joins TRBV27 to TRBJ1-5; 8 bases match TRBD1. The germline V gene encodes CDR1 MNHEY and CDR2 SMNVEV (reference sequence). V lost 5 bases, J lost 1 base, and 10 bases stayed unmatched. This CDR3 comprises 17 residues. The CDR3 loop reads CASSHQTGGRSNQPQHF. The CDR3 DNA follows: TGTGCCAGCAGTCACCAAACAGGGGGAAGAAGCAATCAGCCCCAGCATTTT.

This clonotype was counted ten times or more. This sequence joins TRBV7-9 and TRBJ2-1; D remains ambiguous. CDR3 length equals 12 residues. V lost 2 bases and J lost 6, with 5 bases in between. Germline lookup yields CDR1 SEHNR and CDR2 FQNEAQ (reference sequence). This chain's CDR3 is CASSLFSNEQFF. For the CDR3, the DNA is TGTGCCAGCAGCTTATTCAGCAATGAGCAGTTCTTC.

This clonotype was seen more than once but under ten times. The chain has TRBV5-1 and TRBJ2-1, with 9 bases lining up with TRBD2. Germline V gene data show CDR1 as SGHRS and CDR2 as YFSETQ. V shed 2 bases and J 5 bases; nucleotides not matched to a gene: 14. This CDR3 has 18 residues. Written as DNA, the CDR3 is TGCGCCAGCAGCTTATGGGGACAGATAGCTAGCGGGGACAATGAGCAGTTCTTC. Its protein product is CASSLWGQIASGDNEQFF.

This clonotype occurred a few times. The V call is TRBV12-3 or TRBV12-4, the J call TRBJ1-1, with D hard to call. Trimming removed 2 bases from V and 7 bases from J, with 20 bases in between. The CDR3 has 16 residues. The CDR3 coding sequence is TGTGCCAGCAGTTTAATCTCTATCGCAGAGAACTTTGAAGCTTTCTTT. Its translation: CASSLISIAENFEAFF.

This clonotype was seen more than once but under ten times. V gene TRBV27 combines with J gene TRBJ1-5; 7 bases are shared with TRBD1. CDR3 length: 14 residues. CDR1 and CDR2 (germline): MNHEY, SMNVEV (reference sequence). V gave up 6 bases and J gave up 2 bases; unmatched junction bases: 4. Here the CDR3 reads CASRHTGGNQPQHF. CDR3 nucleotide sequence: TGTGCCAGCAGACACACAGGGGGCAATCAGCCCCAGCATTTT.

The chain links TRBV3-1 to TRBJ1-1; tentatively, D is TRBD1 (5 bases). The V gene's germline CDR1 is LGHDT and CDR2 YNNKEL (reference sequence). This CDR3 is built from 15 residues. V was trimmed by 0 bases and J by 0 bases, leaving 8 bases between them. The CDR3 sequence is CASSQDPGLNTEAFF. CDR3 coding DNA: TGTGCCAGCAGCCAAGATCCAGGGCTGAACACTGAAGCTTTCTTT.

In this sample, this clonotype turned up a few times. V usage is TRBV3-1 and J usage is TRBJ2-1; D possibly corresponds to TRBD1 (6 bases). Trimming took off 0 bases at V and 10 bases at J, with 13 bases between the two ends. The CDR3 covers 14 residues. Germline V gene data show CDR1 as LGHDT and CDR2 as YNNKEL (reference sequence). In DNA, the CDR3 is TGTGCCAGCAGCCAAGACCTATCCAGGGGCGAGCAGTTCTTC. The encoded protein is CASSQDLSRGEQFF.

This clonotype was found a few times. This chain joins TRBV2 and TRBJ2-3; either TRBD1 or TRBD2 may supply D (6 bases each). Between the trimmed V and J ends, which lost 10 bases and 6 bases, there was a span of 17 bases. The CDR3 covers 13 residues. CDR1 SNHLY and CDR2 FYNNEI come from the germline V gene. DNA for the CDR3: TGTGCCACATCGTGGAGGGGGGAGGATACGCAGTATTTT. Translating gives CATSWRGEDTQYF.

The chain has TRBV12-5 and TRBJ2-1, with D possibly matching TRBD2 (6 bases). The CDR3 contains 14 residues. Germline V gives CDR1 LGHNT, CDR2 FRNRAP. Deletions cut 1 base from V and 6 bases from J, with 10 bases between. The CDR3 spells CASGLGPGVNEQFF. In DNA form, the CDR3 reads TGTGCTAGTGGTTTGGGACCGGGGGTCAATGAGCAGTTCTTC.

This clonotype occurred a few times. J is TRBJ1-2 and V is TRBV27; D might be TRBD1 (6 bases). Germline V gene lookup returns CDR1 MNHEY and CDR2 SMNVEV (reference sequence). This CDR3 region has 13 residues. Trimming removed 6 bases from V and 2 bases from J, with 10 bases in between. CDR3 sequence (DNA): TGTGCCAGCAGACCAGACAGGAACTATGGCTACACCTTC. This gives the protein CASRPDRNYGYTF.

V and J are TRBV20-1 and TRBJ1-2; D gene ambiguous. The V gene lost 1 base and the J gene lost 2 bases, with 14 bases spanning the gap. The CDR3 consists of 15 residues. Per germline, CDR1 DFQATT and CDR2 SNEGSKA (reference sequence). CDR3 bases: TGCAGTGCTAGAGGTCGCCGGTCGGGGAACTATGGCTACACCTTC. Its translation is CSARGRRSGNYGYTF.

This clonotype was observed a handful of times. The chain has TRBV20-1 and TRBJ1-2, with D tentatively TRBD1 (6 bases). V was pared by 6 bases and J by 4 bases, with 15 bases between. This CDR3 has 13 residues. Per germline, CDR1 DFQATT and CDR2 SNEGSKA (reference sequence). CDR3 residues: CSALGGQLYGYTF. CDR3 DNA sequence: TGCAGTGCCTTGGGGGGGCAGCTCTATGGCTACACCTTC.

This clonotype was counted at least ten times. The rearrangement uses TRBV29-1 and TRBJ2-7; possible D gene TRBD1, 5 bases. Looked up from germline, CDR1 is SQVTM and CDR2 is ANQGSEA. The CDR3 runs 15 residues. The V and J ends lost 5 bases and 0 bases respectively, with 17 bases between them. The CDR3 spells CSVSQPQGSSYEQYF. The CDR3, as DNA: TGCAGCGTTTCCCAGCCTCAGGGAAGCTCCTACGAGCAGTACTTC.

The chain uses TRBV3-1 and TRBJ1-2; D remains unclear. CDR1 and CDR2 (germline): LGHDT, YNNKEL (reference sequence). This CDR3 is 15 amino acids long. V lost 0 bases, J lost 3 bases, and 11 bases lay in between. The CDR3 sequence is CASSQDDGLYYGYTF. CDR3 nucleotide sequence: TGTGCCAGCAGCCAAGACGACGGCTTATACTATGGCTACACCTTC.

This clonotype showed up many times. This sequence joins TRBV5-1 and TRBJ2-2; D remains unclear. CDR3 length: 15 residues. With 0 bases removed from V and 0 bases from J, the gap between germline ends came to 6 bases. Germline assignment: CDR1 SGHRS and CDR2 YFSETQ. CDR3 sequence: CASSLDTANTGELFF. The DNA of the CDR3 is TGCGCCAGCAGCTTGGACACGGCGAACACCGGGGAGCTGTTTTTT.

This clonotype was seen only a few times. V is TRBV12-3 or TRBV12-4 and J is TRBJ2-2; 7 positions match TRBD1. The CDR3 runs 14 residues. The trim removed 6 bases at V and 5 bases at J, leaving 6 bases unmatched. This CDR3 is CASRPKTGTGELFF. The CDR3, as DNA: TGTGCCAGCAGGCCCAAGACAGGGACCGGGGAGCTGTTTTTT.

V gene TRBV20-1 combines with J gene TRBJ1-1; D is perhaps TRBD1 (5 bases). V lost 3 bases, J lost 1 base, and 12 bases lay in between. The CDR3 contains 14 residues. CDR1 is DFQATT, CDR2 SNEGSKA, per germline (reference sequence). The CDR3 sequence is CSARGVPPNTEAFF. In DNA form, the CDR3 reads TGCAGTGCTAGGGGGGTACCACCGAACACTGAAGCTTTCTTT.

This clonotype has at least ten counts. The genes are TRBV5-6 and TRBJ2-1; no clear D gene. Germline values: CDR1 SGHDT, CDR2 YYEEEE. The CDR3 extends over 14 amino acids. Trimming left V 2 bases short and J 0 bases short, with 6 bases between. The CDR3 is CASSFDGSYNEQFF. The CDR3, as DNA: TGTGCCAGCAGCTTCGACGGCTCCTACAATGAGCAGTTCTTC.

This clonotype was seen many times. This chain joins TRBV7-3 and TRBJ2-3; 8 bases are a match to TRBD2. Germline CDR1 reads SGHTA; CDR2 reads FQGTGA. J lost 1 base, V lost 5 bases, and 8 bases had no gene match. The CDR3 consists of 16 residues. CDR3 protein: CASSKRSSGRTDTQYF. The CDR3 region has the DNA TGTGCCAGCAGCAAAAGATCTAGCGGGCGCACAGATACGCAGTATTTT.

The CDR3 region has the DNA TGCGCCAGCAGCCTACCTACTAGCGCCTACGAGCAGTACTTC. It codes for CASSLPTSAYEQYF. The chain carries TRBV5-1 and TRBJ2-7; 7 nucleotides agree with TRBD2. Germline CDR1 reads SGHRS; CDR2 reads YFSETQ. The junction had 6 bases not matched to a gene; V was cut back by 4 bases and J by 2 bases. This CDR3 is built from 14 residues.

Only a few counts were recorded for this clonotype. The V call is TRBV7-2, the J call TRBJ1-6; possibly TRBD1 for D (5 bases). The CDR3 has 18 amino acids. V was clipped by 0 bases and J by 0 bases, with 12 bases between them. Germline CDR1 is SGHTA and CDR2 is FQGNSA. The CDR3 spells CASSLASYQGSYNSPLHF. DNA for the CDR3: TGTGCCAGCAGCTTAGCGAGTTACCAGGGCTCCTATAATTCACCCCTCCACTTT.

This clonotype appeared many times. V gene TRBV12-3 or TRBV12-4 combines with J gene TRBJ2-3; D might be TRBD1 or TRBD2, each matching 5 bases. The CDR3 is 15 residues long. V lost 6 bases and J 2 bases, leaving 15 bases between the germline ends. CDR3 in DNA: TGTGCCAGCAGGCTACCGGGACCCCACACAGATACGCAGTATTTT. Translating it yields CASRLPGPHTDTQYF.

This clonotype occurred a few times. The gene calls are TRBV12-3 or TRBV12-4 and TRBJ2-3; 11 bases align to TRBD2. This CDR3 is 16 amino acids long. Unmatched junction bases numbered 5, after V lost 3 bases and J lost 3 bases. The CDR3 loop is CASSFWLAGGTDTQYF. The CDR3 DNA reads as TGTGCCAGCAGTTTCTGGCTAGCGGGAGGAACAGATACGCAGTATTTT.

This chain uses TRBV20-1 with TRBJ2-1; unclear D gene. Germline CDR1 is DFQATT and CDR2 is SNEGSKA (reference sequence). The V and J ends lost 8 bases and 3 bases respectively, with 17 bases between them. The CDR3 covers 14 residues. The CDR3: CSNRGGPNYNEQFF. The CDR3 nucleotides are TGCAGTAATCGCGGTGGCCCCAACTACAATGAGCAGTTCTTC.

The table lists this clonotype with a few counts. The gene calls are TRBV25-1 and TRBJ2-7; 9 bases fit TRBD1. This CDR3 comprises 14 residues. Germline loops: CDR1 MGHDK, CDR2 SYGVNS. With V trimmed by 4 bases and J by 5 bases, 6 bases remained unmatched. The CDR3 nucleotides are TGTGCCAGCAGTGGACAGGGGGATAGCGACGAGCAGTACTTC. This gives the protein CASSGQGDSDEQYF.

This clonotype was observed a few times. The chain carries TRBV7-2 and TRBJ2-1; D gene unclear. The CDR3 has 14 residues. Germline CDR1 reads SGHTA; CDR2 reads FQGNSA. The ends were cut back, 4 bases at V and 8 bases at J, with 15 bases in the middle. The CDR3 sequence: CASSSVGQAYEQFF. The CDR3 DNA follows: TGTGCCAGCAGCTCAGTAGGTCAAGCGTATGAGCAGTTCTTC.

This clonotype was counted at least ten times. This chain links TRBV12-3 or TRBV12-4 with TRBJ2-2; no clear D. Trimming left V 3 bases short and J 9 bases short, with 11 bases between. The CDR3 spans 13 residues. The CDR3 spells CASSFSGARELFF. The CDR3 bases are TGTGCCAGCAGTTTCTCAGGTGCCAGGGAGCTGTTTTTT.